The count of the clone carrying this T cell receptor beta chain is one. Method: immunoSEQ multiplex PCR; TCRdb's copy keeps in-frame clones and lacks some. The table has about 95,000 clones, roughly nine tenths seen once; the top ten hold under 0.4%. V was pared by 6 bases and J by 0 bases, with 12 bases between. The CDR3 is 14 amino acids. Germline lookup yields CDR1 SGHDN and CDR2 FVKESK. This specimen comes from a study of OX40 agonist ivuxolimab in advanced cancers. The V and J genes are TRBV14 and TRBJ2-7, with D uncertain. Sequencing was performed on CD4+ or CD8+ T cells sorted from blood, taken in a trial of the OX40 agonist ivuxolimab. The clonotype originates from an adult with an advanced solid tumor such as melanoma, head and neck, liver or kidney cancer. CDR3: CASRPSMGSYEQYF. The CDR3 DNA is TGTGCCAGCAGACCCTCTATGGGCTCCTACGAGCAGTACTTC.